The entry below describes one TCR beta chain. The antigen is unknown. In germline, CDR1 is SEHNR, CDR2 FQNEAQ (reference sequence). This CDR3 has 16 residues. Trimming removed 4 bases from V and 0 bases from J, with 16 bases in between. These data are taken from a study of post-analysis software for immune sequencing data. For the study at large: Patients had relapsing-remitting, secondary progressive or progressive-relapsing multiple sclerosis; some lacked subtype.

Study results and limitations: There were five or six TRBV segments more frequent in patients than controls, and TRBV5-6, TRBV5-1 and TRBV20-1 were among them. F measure clustering grouped samples strongly by preparation batch. Diversity measured as normalized Chao1 was significantly lower in multiple sclerosis patients than in controls.

cDNA libraries of TCR beta carried unique molecular identifiers. The yield from about 1 to 10 million T cells was approximately 500,000 cDNA molecules in total. TCRdb reanalysed the PCR reads using MiXCR and keeps one entry per CDR3 protein. Among about 810,000 distinct CDR3 sequences listed, roughly half were seen once. This chain joins TRBV7-9 and TRBJ2-7; tentatively, D is TRBD1 or TRBD2 (5 bases each). This sequence originates from a girl aged 10 to 17 with multiple sclerosis. Sequencing input: blood. The CDR3 nucleotides are TGTGCCAGCAGCTCCGGGGCTAGCCGGAGCTCCTACGAGCAGTACTTC. Translated: CASSSGASRSSYEQYF.